What follows are 18 T cell receptor beta chains derived from one specimen sequenced in a study of blood T cell repertoires in COVID-19. Profiled with immunoSEQ multiplex PCR; TCRdb holds only in-frame clones, not every one. The data hold roughly 250,000 clones, with around 85% observed a single time. The sample taken for sequencing was peripheral blood. Receptors were obtained from a woman older than 75 with acute or convalescent COVID-19.

V gene TRBV10-3 combines with J gene TRBJ1-1; the match to TRBD1 covers 7 bases. The germline gives CDR1 ENHRY, CDR2 SYGVKD. V was clipped by 3 bases and J by 4 bases; unmatched bases: 8. The CDR3 sequence is 15 residues long. CDR3 sequence (DNA): TGTGCCATCAGTGAACAAACAGGGGCGGCCACTGAAGCTTTCTTT. Translation: CAISEQTGAATEAFF.

The chain combines TRBV5-4 with TRBJ2-7, with D perhaps TRBD1 (6 bases). Trimming pared 0 bases from V and 6 bases from J, leaving 7 bases between. Per germline, CDR1 SGHNT and CDR2 YYREEE (reference sequence). The CDR3 is 12 residues long. The CDR3 here is CASSLDRVEQYF. CDR3 bases: TGTGCCAGCAGCTTGGACAGGGTCGAGCAGTACTTC.

This rearrangement joins TRBV28 to TRBJ1-5; tentatively, D is TRBD1 (6 bases). Germline-derived CDR1 and CDR2 are MDHEN and SYDVKM. The V gene lost 1 base and the J gene lost 8 bases, with 12 bases spanning the gap. CDR3 length equals 14 residues. The CDR3, as DNA: TGTGCCAGCAGTTTATCGGGGGGGCAAGAGCCCCAGCATTTT. Protein product: CASSLSGGQEPQHF.

The V gene is TRBV5-6, the J gene TRBJ1-3, with D maybe TRBD1 (5 bases). The CDR3 has 15 residues. Per germline, CDR1 SGHDT and CDR2 YYEEEE. V dropped 0 bases and J dropped 4 bases, with 11 bases sitting between them. CDR3 region: CASSLVGVLGNTIYF. CDR3 coding DNA: TGTGCCAGCAGCTTGGTAGGGGTACTGGGAAACACCATATATTTT.

The chain links TRBV18 to TRBJ2-4, with D possibly being TRBD2 (5 bases). The CDR3 runs to 15 residues. Deletions cut 1 base from V and 7 bases from J, with 14 bases between. The germline CDR1 and CDR2 sequences are KGHSH and LQKENI. CDR3 residues: CASSPQTSPGNIQYF. In DNA form, the CDR3 reads TGTGCCAGCTCACCACAGACGTCCCCGGGGAACATTCAGTACTTC.

V gene TRBV9 combines with J gene TRBJ1-4; 8 bases are shared with TRBD1. Unmatched junction bases numbered 5, after V lost 4 bases and J lost 3 bases. CDR3 length: 15 amino acids. In germline, CDR1 is SGDLS, CDR2 YYNGEE. The CDR3 nucleotides are TGTGCCAGCAGCCCGGTACAGGGGGCTAATGAAAAACTGTTTTTT. Its translation is CASSPVQGANEKLFF.

The gene calls are TRBV6-5 and TRBJ2-3; 11 bases line up with TRBD2. This CDR3 has 16 residues. The germline gives CDR1 MNHEY, CDR2 SVGAGI. The J segment lost 5 bases and the V segment lost 4 bases, leaving 8 bases of the junction unmatched. CDR3 sequence: CASSSPSGGRQDTQYF. In DNA, the CDR3 is TGTGCCAGCAGTTCCCCTAGCGGGGGGCGACAAGATACGCAGTATTTT.

Concerning this clone: At one end, the junction sequence differs from germline, possibly due to a read error. This chain connects TRBV7-7 to TRBJ2-2; 7 nucleotides agree with TRBD2. Germline CDR1 reads SSHAT; CDR2 reads FNYEAQ (reference sequence). This CDR3 is 15 amino acids long. Here the CDR3 reads CASRPLGGGTGELFF. The DNA of the CDR3 is TGTGCTAGCAGACCTCTCGGCGGGGGAACCGGGGAGCTGTTTTTT. The whole variable domain, filled in from reference TRBV7-7 and TRBJ2-2, reads GAGVSQSPRYKVTKRGQDVTLRCDPISSHATLYWYQQALGQGPEFLTYFNYEAQPDKSGLPSDRFSAERPEGSISTLTIQRTEQRDSAMYRCASRPLGGGTGELFFGEGSRLTVL.

The V call is TRBV5-1, the J call TRBJ1-6, with 8 positions matching TRBD1. CDR1 and CDR2 from the germline V gene are SGHRS and YFSETQ. The CDR3 covers 15 residues. The V segment lost 4 bases and the J segment 8 bases; nucleotides outside the gene matches: 8. The CDR3 loop reads CASSHGQGGHSPLHF. CDR3 sequence (DNA): TGCGCCAGCAGCCACGGACAGGGTGGTCATTCACCCCTCCACTTT.

This chain links TRBV6-5 with TRBJ1-1; D is unclear. Germline-derived CDR1 and CDR2 are MNHEY and SVGAGI. This CDR3 has 14 amino acids. Trimming left V 7 bases short and J 5 bases short, with 17 bases between. The CDR3 coding sequence is TGTGCCAGCACCCCGGGCGCGGGAGAGACTGAAGCTTTCTTT. Translated, it gives CASTPGAGETEAFF.

A remark on this clone: This specimen includes other DNA sequences encoding the same CDR3. The chain links TRBV5-1 to TRBJ2-5; the match to TRBD2 covers 8 bases. The length of the CDR3 is 14 residues. J was trimmed by 3 bases and V by 0 bases; bases with no gene match: 1. Germline loops: CDR1 SGHRS, CDR2 YFSETQ. The CDR3 DNA reads TGCGCCAGCAGCTTGGTCGGGGGGGAAGAGACCCAGTACTTC. Translated, it gives CASSLVGGEETQYF.

The chain employs TRBV6-5 and TRBJ1-2; 9 bases match TRBD1. The ends lost 10 bases at V and 4 bases at J; junction bases unmatched: 10. Germline V lookup: CDR1 MNHEY, CDR2 SVGAGI. This CDR3 is built from 14 residues. The CDR3 sequence: CAITPQGASYGYTF. CDR3 DNA sequence: TGTGCCATCACACCACAGGGGGCGAGCTATGGCTACACCTTC.

This chain connects TRBV5-1 to TRBJ2-1; 11 bases fit TRBD2. The J segment lost 10 bases and the V segment lost 3 bases, leaving 12 bases of the junction unmatched. Germline CDR1 reads SGHRS; CDR2 reads YFSETQ. The CDR3 consists of 16 residues. The CDR3 nucleotides are TGCGCCAGCAGCTCCACGGGGACTAGCGGTCTGGAGGAGCAGTTCTTC. Amino acids: CASSSTGTSGLEEQFF.

The V call is TRBV11-2, the J call TRBJ1-2; the D gene is possibly TRBD1 (5 bases). This CDR3 spans 14 amino acids. Trimming left V 0 bases short and J 7 bases short, with 12 bases between. The germline V gene has CDR1 SGHAT and CDR2 FQNNGV. The CDR3 reads CASSLDWGAGGYTF. The CDR3 nucleotides read TGTGCCAGCAGCTTAGACTGGGGCGCCGGTGGCTACACCTTC.

The V and J genes are TRBV19 and TRBJ1-1; 7 nucleotides match TRBD1. The CDR3 covers 14 residues. Germline V gives CDR1 LNHDA, CDR2 SQIVND (reference sequence). V gave up 4 bases and J gave up 3 bases; unmatched junction bases: 5. CDR3 loop: CASSTQGGDTEAFF. CDR3 nucleotides: TGTGCCAGTAGTACGCAGGGGGGAGACACTGAAGCTTTCTTT.

The CDR3 bases are TGTGCCAGCTCACAAGAAGGGGGGGAAGAGACCCAGTACTTC. Protein: CASSQEGGEETQYF. The V gene is TRBV18, the J gene TRBJ2-5; D is perhaps TRBD2 (7 bases). Trimming cost V 4 bases and J 3 bases, with 12 bases left between them. This CDR3 contains 14 residues. The germline CDR1 and CDR2 sequences are KGHSH and LQKENI.

Turning to this clone: A junction end diverges from the germline sequence, so it may reflect a read error. This rearrangement joins TRBV2 to TRBJ2-5, with 8 bases fitting TRBD1. Germline CDR1 is SNHLY and CDR2 is FYNNEI. This CDR3 contains 14 residues. This CDR3 is CASSVDRVQKTQYF. The CDR3 nucleotides are TGTGCCAGCAGTGTGGACAGGGTCCAAAAGACCCAGTACTTC.

The chain has TRBV6-5 and TRBJ2-1, with TRBD2 matching 10 bases. Germline CDR1 is MNHEY and CDR2 is SVGAGI. J was trimmed by 8 bases and V by 6 bases; bases with no gene match: 4. The CDR3 runs to 13 residues. In nucleotides, the CDR3 is TGTGCCAGCAGAGCGGGGGGGGTCGATGAGCAGTTCTTC. Translation gives CASRAGGVDEQFF.